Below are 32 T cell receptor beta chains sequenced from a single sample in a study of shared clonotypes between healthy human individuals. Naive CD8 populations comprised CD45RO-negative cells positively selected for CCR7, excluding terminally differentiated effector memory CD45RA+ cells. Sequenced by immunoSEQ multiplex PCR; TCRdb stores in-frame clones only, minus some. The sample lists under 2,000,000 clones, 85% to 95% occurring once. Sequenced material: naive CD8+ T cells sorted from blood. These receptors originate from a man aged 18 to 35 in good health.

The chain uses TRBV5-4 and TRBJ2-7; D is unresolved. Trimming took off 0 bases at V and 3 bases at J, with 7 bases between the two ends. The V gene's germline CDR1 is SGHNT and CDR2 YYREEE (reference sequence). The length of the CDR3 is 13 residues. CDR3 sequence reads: CASSLVPNYEQYF. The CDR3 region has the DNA TGTGCCAGCAGCTTGGTCCCAAACTACGAGCAGTACTTC.

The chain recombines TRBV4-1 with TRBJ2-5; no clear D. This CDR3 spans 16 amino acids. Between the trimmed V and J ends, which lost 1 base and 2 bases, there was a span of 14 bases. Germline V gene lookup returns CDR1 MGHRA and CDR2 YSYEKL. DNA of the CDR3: TGCGCCAGCAGCCAAGCATCGGGCCCAAGGCAAGAGACCCAGTACTTC. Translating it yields CASSQASGPRQETQYF.

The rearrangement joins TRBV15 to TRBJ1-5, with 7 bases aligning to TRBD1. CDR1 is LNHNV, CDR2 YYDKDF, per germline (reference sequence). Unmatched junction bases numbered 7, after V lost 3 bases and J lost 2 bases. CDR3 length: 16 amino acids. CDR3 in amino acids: CATSSANQGGNQPQHF. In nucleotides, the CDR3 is TGTGCCACCAGCAGTGCAAATCAGGGGGGCAATCAGCCCCAGCATTTT. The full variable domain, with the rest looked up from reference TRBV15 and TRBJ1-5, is DAMVIQNPRYQVTQFGKPVTLSCSQTLNHNVMYWYQQKSSQAPKLLFHYYDKDFNNEADTPDNFQSRRPNTSFCFLDIRSPGLGDTAMYLCATSSANQGGNQPQHFGDGTRLSIL.

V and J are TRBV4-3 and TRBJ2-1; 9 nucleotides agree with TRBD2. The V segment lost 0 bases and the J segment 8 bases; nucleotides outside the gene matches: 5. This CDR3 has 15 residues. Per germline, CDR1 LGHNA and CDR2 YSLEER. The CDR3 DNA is TGCGCCAGCAGCCAAGAGGGGACTAGCTGGTATGAGCAGTTCTTC. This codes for CASSQEGTSWYEQFF.

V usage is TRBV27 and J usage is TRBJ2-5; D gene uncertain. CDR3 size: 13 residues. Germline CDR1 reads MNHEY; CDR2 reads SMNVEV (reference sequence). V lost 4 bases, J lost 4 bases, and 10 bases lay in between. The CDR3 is CASSYQWGETQYF. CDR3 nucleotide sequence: TGTGCCAGCAGTTACCAGTGGGGAGAGACCCAGTACTTC.

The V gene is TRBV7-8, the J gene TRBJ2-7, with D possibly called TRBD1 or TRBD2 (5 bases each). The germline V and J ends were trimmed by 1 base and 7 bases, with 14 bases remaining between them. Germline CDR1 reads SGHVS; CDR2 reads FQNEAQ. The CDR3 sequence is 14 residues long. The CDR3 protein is CASSLVLLGVEQYF. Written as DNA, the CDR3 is TGTGCCAGCAGCTTAGTTCTGTTGGGGGTAGAGCAGTACTTC.

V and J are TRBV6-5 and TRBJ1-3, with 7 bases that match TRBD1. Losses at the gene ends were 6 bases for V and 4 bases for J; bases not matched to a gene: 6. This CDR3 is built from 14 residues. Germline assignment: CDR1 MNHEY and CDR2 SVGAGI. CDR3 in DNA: TGTGCCAGCAGCCCCTACAGGGGCGGAAACACCATATATTTT. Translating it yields CASSPYRGGNTIYF.

The CDR3 reads CASGYNEQFF. DNA of the CDR3: TGTGCCAGCGGCTACAATGAGCAGTTCTTC. This chain connects TRBV25-1 to TRBJ2-1; no clear D gene. Deletions cut 8 bases from V and 3 bases from J, with 2 bases between. Germline V CDR1 and CDR2: MGHDK, SYGVNS. This CDR3 is built from 10 residues.

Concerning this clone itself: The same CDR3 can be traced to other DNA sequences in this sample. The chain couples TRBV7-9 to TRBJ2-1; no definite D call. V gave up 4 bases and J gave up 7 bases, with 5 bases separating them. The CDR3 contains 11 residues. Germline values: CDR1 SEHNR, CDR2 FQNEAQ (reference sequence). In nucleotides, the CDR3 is TGTGCCAGCAGCTCTAGAAATGAGCAGTTCTTC. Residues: CASSSRNEQFF. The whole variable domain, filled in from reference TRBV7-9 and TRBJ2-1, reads DTGVSQNPRHKITKRGQNVTFRCDPISEHNRLYWYRQTLGQGPEFLTYFQNEAQLEKSRLLSDRFSAERPKGSFSTLEIQRTEQGDSAMYLCASSSRNEQFFGPGTRLTVL.

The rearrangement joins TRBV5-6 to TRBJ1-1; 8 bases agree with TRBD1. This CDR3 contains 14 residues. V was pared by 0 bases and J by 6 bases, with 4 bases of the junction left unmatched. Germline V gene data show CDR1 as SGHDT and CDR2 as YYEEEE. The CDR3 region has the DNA TGTGCCAGCAGCTTGGTGGACAGGGAGCCTGAAGCTTTCTTT. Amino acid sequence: CASSLVDREPEAFF.

CDR3 bases: TGTGCCAGCAGCCCTCAAACCGGGACAGGGGTACAAGAGACCCAGTACTTC. It specifies CASSPQTGTGVQETQYF. This rearrangement joins TRBV7-9 to TRBJ2-5, with 10 bases aligning to TRBD1. Per the germline V gene, CDR1 is SEHNR and CDR2 is FQNEAQ (reference sequence). The V and J ends lost 5 bases and 2 bases, in that order; junction bases with no gene match: 11. The CDR3 consists of 17 residues.

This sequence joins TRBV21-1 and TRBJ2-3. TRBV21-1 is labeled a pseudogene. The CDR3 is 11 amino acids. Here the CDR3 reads CASTPTDTQYF. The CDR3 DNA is TGTGCCAGCACCCCCACAGATACGCAGTATTTT.

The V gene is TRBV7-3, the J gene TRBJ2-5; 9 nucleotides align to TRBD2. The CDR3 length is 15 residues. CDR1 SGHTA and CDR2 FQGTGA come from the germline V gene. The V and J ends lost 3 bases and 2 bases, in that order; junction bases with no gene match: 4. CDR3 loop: CASSFSGGVQETQYF. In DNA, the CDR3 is TGTGCCAGCAGCTTTAGCGGGGGAGTTCAAGAGACCCAGTACTTC.

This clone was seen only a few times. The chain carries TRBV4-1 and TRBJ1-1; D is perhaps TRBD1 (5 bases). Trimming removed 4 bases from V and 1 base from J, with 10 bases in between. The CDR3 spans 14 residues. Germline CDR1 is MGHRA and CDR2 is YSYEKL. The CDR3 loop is CASSRTQENTEAFF. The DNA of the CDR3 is TGCGCCAGCAGCCGTACACAGGAGAACACTGAAGCTTTCTTT.

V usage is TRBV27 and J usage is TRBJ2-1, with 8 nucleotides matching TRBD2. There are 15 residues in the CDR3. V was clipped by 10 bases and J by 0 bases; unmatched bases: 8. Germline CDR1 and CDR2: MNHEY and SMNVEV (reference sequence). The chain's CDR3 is CATTHLAGSYNEQFF. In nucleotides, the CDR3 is TGTGCCACCACCCACCTAGCGGGCTCCTACAATGAGCAGTTCTTC.

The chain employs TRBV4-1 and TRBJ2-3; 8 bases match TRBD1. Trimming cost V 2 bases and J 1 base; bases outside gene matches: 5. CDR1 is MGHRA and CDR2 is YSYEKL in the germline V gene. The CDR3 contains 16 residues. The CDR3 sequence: CASSQTAGQGTDTQYF. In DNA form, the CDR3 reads TGCGCCAGCAGCCAAACCGCGGGACAGGGCACAGATACGCAGTATTTT.

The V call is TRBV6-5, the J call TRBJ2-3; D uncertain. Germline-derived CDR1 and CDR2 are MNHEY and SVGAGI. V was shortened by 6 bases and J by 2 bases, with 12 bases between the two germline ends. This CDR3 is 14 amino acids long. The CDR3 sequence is CASRDESNTDTQYF. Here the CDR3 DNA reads TGTGCCAGCAGGGACGAATCGAACACAGATACGCAGTATTTT.

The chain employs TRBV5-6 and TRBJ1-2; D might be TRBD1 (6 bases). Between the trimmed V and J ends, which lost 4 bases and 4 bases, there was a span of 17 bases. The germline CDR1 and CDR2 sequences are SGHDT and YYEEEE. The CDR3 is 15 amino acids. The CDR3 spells CASSLSGADLYGYTF. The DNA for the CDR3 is TGTGCCAGCAGCCTCTCAGGGGCGGACCTCTATGGCTACACCTTC.

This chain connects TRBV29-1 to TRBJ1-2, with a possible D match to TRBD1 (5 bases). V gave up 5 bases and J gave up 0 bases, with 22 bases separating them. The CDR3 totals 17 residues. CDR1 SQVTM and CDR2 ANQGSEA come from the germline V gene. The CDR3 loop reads CSVLGTPGSQSNYGYTF. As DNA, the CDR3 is TGCAGCGTTCTCGGGACCCCAGGGAGCCAATCTAACTATGGCTACACCTTC.

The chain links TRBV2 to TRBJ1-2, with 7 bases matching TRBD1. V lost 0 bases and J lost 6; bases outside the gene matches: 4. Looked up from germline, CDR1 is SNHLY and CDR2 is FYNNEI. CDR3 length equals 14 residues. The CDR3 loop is CASSEAGTANGYTF. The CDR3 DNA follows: TGTGCCAGCAGTGAAGCAGGGACAGCTAATGGCTACACCTTC.

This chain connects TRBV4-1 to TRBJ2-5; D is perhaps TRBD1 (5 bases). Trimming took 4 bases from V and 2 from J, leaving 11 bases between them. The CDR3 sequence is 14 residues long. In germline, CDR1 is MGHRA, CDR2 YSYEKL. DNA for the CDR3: TGCGCCAGCAGCCCCAGGGAAACGCAAGAGACCCAGTACTTC. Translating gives CASSPRETQETQYF.

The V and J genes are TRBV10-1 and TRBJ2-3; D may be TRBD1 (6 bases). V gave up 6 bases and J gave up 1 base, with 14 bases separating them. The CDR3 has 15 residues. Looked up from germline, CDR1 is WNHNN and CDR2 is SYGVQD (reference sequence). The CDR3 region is CASSEGRGRTDTQYF. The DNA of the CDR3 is TGCGCCAGCAGCGAGGGCAGGGGCCGCACAGATACGCAGTATTTT.

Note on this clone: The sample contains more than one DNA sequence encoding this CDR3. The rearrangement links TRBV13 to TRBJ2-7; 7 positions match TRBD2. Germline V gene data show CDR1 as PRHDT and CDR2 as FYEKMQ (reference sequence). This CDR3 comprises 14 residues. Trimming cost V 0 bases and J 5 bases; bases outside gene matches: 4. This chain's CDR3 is CASSLGGTSDEQYF. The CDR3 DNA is TGTGCCAGCAGCTTAGGCGGAACTAGCGACGAGCAGTACTTC.

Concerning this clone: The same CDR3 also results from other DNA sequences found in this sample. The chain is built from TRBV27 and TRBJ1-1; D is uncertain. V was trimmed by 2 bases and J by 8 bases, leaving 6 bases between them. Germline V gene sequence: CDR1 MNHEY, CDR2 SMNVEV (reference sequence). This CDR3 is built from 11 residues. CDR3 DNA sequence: TGTGCCAGCAGTTTAGGCGGCGAAGCTTTCTTT. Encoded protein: CASSLGGEAFF.

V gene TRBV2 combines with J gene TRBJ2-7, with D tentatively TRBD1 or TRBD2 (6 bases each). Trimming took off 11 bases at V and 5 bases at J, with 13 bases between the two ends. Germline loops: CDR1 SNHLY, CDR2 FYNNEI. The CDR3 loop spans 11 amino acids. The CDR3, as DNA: TGTGCCTCCAGAAGGGGGGACGAGCAGTACTTC. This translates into CASRRGDEQYF.

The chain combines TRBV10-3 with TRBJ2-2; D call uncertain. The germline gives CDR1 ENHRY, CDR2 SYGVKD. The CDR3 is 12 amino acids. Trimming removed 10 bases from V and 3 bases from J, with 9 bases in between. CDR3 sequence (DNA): TGTGCCAACCAGGCCGACACCGGGGAGCTGTTTTTT. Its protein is CANQADTGELFF.

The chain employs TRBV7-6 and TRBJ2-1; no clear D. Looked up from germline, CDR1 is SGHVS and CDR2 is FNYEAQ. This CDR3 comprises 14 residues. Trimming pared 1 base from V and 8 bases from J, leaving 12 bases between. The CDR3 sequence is CASSLEGAADEQFF. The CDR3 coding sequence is TGTGCCAGCAGCTTAGAAGGCGCGGCGGATGAGCAGTTCTTC.

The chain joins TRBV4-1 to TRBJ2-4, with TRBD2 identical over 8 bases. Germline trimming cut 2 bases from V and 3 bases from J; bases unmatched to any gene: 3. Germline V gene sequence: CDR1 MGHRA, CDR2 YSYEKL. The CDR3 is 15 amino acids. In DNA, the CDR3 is TGCGCCAGCAGCCAAATCGGGGGGGGCAAAAACATTCAGTACTTC. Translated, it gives CASSQIGGGKNIQYF.

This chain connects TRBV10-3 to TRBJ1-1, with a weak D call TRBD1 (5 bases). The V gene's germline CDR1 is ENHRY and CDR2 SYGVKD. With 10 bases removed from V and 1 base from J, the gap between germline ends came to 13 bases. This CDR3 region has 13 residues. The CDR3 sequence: CATFRDWNTEAFF. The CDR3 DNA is TGTGCCACATTCAGGGATTGGAACACTGAAGCTTTCTTT.

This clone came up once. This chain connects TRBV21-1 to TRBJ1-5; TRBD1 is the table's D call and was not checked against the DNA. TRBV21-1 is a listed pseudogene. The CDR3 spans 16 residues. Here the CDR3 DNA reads TGTGCCAGCAGCAAATCGACAACAGGGAGCAATCAGCCCCAGCATTTT. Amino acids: CASSKSTTGSNQPQHF.

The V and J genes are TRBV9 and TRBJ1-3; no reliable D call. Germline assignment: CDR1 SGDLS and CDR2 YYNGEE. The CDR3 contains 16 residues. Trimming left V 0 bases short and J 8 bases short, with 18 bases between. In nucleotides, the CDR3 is TGTGCCAGCAGCGTAGGGTACTCTGGATTGAGAGACACCATATATTTT. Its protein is CASSVGYSGLRDTIYF.

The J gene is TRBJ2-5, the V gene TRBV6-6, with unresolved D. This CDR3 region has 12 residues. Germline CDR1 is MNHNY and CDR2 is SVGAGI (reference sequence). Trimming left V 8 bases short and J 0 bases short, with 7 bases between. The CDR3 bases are TGTGCCAGCCTGGCGGACCAAGAGACCCAGTACTTC. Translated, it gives CASLADQETQYF.